These T cell receptor beta chains were read from a single sample in a study of response to subunit inactivated influenza vaccine. TCRdb redid the calling of the RT-PCR reads with MiXCR, one entry per CDR3 protein. Of hundreds of thousands of distinct CDR3 sequences in the sample, approximately 14% were seen once. The sequenced sample was PBMCs from blood, obtained about 13 days after vaccination. The receptors were sampled from a man aged 45 to 65 who received an inactivated influenza vaccine. Both conserved end residues are part of each CDR3. A D gene is named only where the DNA matches it firmly. Clone size is shown for a subset of rows, as once, few, many or a class of expanded clone.

size,D,J,V,CDR3,DNA
-,-,TRBJ2-1,TRBV4-3,CASSQDGRGGDEQFF,TGCGCCAGCAGCCAAGATGGGAGGGGGGGAGATGAGCAGTTCTTC
few,TRBD2,TRBJ2-1,TRBV20-1,CSAGGRAPNEQFF,TGCAGTGCTGGCGGGAGGGCTCCCAATGAGCAGTTCTTC
few,TRBD1,TRBJ1-4,TRBV20-1,CSAVDRGLEKLFF,TGCAGTGCCGTAGACAGGGGGCTAGAAAAACTGTTTTTT
-,-,TRBJ2-1,TRBV7-9,CASSLAIPAGQFF,TGTGCCAGCAGCTTAGCCATCCCTGCCGGGCAGTTCTTC
few,TRBD1,TRBJ2-4,TRBV5-1,CASKLEATGVGNIQYF,TGCGCCAGCAAACTAGAAGCGACAGGGGTTGGAAACATTCAGTACTTC
-,-,TRBJ2-7,TRBV4-3,CASSYLKGGYEQYF,TGCGCCAGCAGCTACCTCAAGGGGGGCTACGAGCAGTACTTC
few,-,TRBJ1-1,TRBV6-6,CASSYGEAQAFF,TGTGCCAGCAGTTACGGGGAGGCCCAAGCTTTCTTT
-,-,TRBJ2-3,TRBV12-3/TRBV12-4,CASSLRGPHPSTDTQYF,TGTGCCAGCAGTTTACGGGGACCGCACCCTAGCACAGATACGCAGTATTTT
-,TRBD1,TRBJ1-2,TRBV4-3,CASSHLDRDGGYTF,TGCGCCAGCAGCCACCTAGACAGGGACGGTGGCTACACCTTC
-,TRBD1,TRBJ1-1,TRBV29-1,CSVDQGALNTEAFF,TGCAGCGTTGATCAGGGGGCCCTGAACACTGAAGCTTTCTTT
-,-,TRBJ2-5,TRBV7-2,CASSLDRQTQYF,TGTGCCAGCAGCTTAGACAGGCAAACCCAGTACTTC
few,-,TRBJ1-5,TRBV20-1,CSARRAANQPQHF,TGCAGTGCTAGACGTGCGGCCAATCAGCCCCAGCATTTT
-,-,TRBJ1-1,TRBV5-1,CASSLEGAWGSSEAFF,TGCGCCAGCAGCTTGGAAGGTGCGTGGGGAAGTTCTGAAGCTTTCTTT
few,TRBD1,TRBJ1-2,TRBV9,CASSPNPGGVYGYTF,TGTGCCAGCAGCCCAAACCCAGGGGGTGTCTATGGCTACACCTTC
-,-,TRBJ1-5,TRBV24-1,CATSAGDSNQPQHF,TGTGCCACCAGTGCAGGGGATAGCAATCAGCCCCAGCATTTT
few,-,TRBJ2-3,TRBV11-1,CASSTWNDRDSTDTQYF,TGTGCCAGCAGCACGTGGAACGACAGGGACTCCACAGATACGCAGTATTTT
-,TRBD1,TRBJ2-7,TRBV20-1,CSAERTGFTNEQYF,TGCAGTGCGGAACGGACAGGGTTCACCAACGAGCAGTACTTC
-,TRBD2,TRBJ2-7,TRBV11-2,CASSLRVGLAGTNEQYF,TGTGCCAGCAGCTTACGGGTGGGACTAGCGGGAACCAACGAGCAGTACTTC